These 2 T cell receptor beta chains were all obtained from the same sample, sequenced in a study of blood T cell repertoires in COVID-19. Only in-frame clones appear in the TCRdb table, and some are missing; sequencing was by immunoSEQ multiplex PCR. Of 95,000 to 110,000 clones in the sample, about 91% are singletons; the top ten hold about 6.3%. The sample comprised peripheral blood. These receptors all stem from a human donor in a cohort sampled during active COVID-19.

The V call is TRBV15, the J call TRBJ1-2, with D tentatively TRBD1 (5 bases). V dropped 0 bases and J dropped 4 bases, with 12 bases sitting between them. Germline V gene lookup returns CDR1 LNHNV and CDR2 YYDKDF (reference sequence). CDR3 length: 15 amino acids. The CDR3 region has the DNA TGTGCCACCAGCAGAGATTTAGGGGCAGCCTATGGCTACACCTTC. Translated, it gives CATSRDLGAAYGYTF.

J is TRBJ1-2 and V is TRBV14; TRBD1 matches at 7 bases. CDR1 SGHDN and CDR2 FVKESK come from the germline V gene. Losses at the gene ends were 2 bases for V and 2 bases for J; bases not matched to a gene: 8. The CDR3 sequence is 16 residues long. The chain's CDR3 is CASSQPGQEINYGYTF. The CDR3 coding sequence is TGTGCCAGCAGCCAACCTGGACAGGAGATCAACTATGGCTACACCTTC.